Each of the 14 T cell receptor beta chains below was sequenced from the same sample in a study of T cell responses to AZD1222 COVID-19 vaccine. The assay was immunoSEQ multiplex PCR, and TCRdb's table has in-frame clones only and misses some. The table includes approximately 140,000 clones, roughly 89% detected once. The input for sequencing was peripheral blood, taken 28 days after the second AZD1222 dose. The receptors here all came from an adult who received the AZD1222 COVID-19 vaccine.

J is TRBJ2-5 and V is TRBV9, with D possibly being TRBD2 (7 bases). CDR3 size: 18 residues. The germline V gene has CDR1 SGDLS and CDR2 YYNGEE. Trimming removed 0 bases at V and 1 base at J, with 19 bases between. CDR3 amino acids: CASSVGAQGGGAQETQYF. CDR3 nucleotides: TGTGCCAGCAGCGTAGGTGCCCAAGGCGGGGGCGCCCAAGAGACCCAGTACTTC.

V and J are TRBV15 and TRBJ2-7; maybe TRBD1 (6 bases). CDR1 and CDR2 from the germline V gene are LNHNV and YYDKDF (reference sequence). This CDR3 spans 13 amino acids. V lost 3 bases and J 3 bases, leaving 9 bases between the germline ends. CDR3 sequence reads: CATSRDSRYEQYF. The CDR3 DNA follows: TGTGCCACCAGCAGGGACAGTCGCTACGAGCAGTACTTC.

V usage is TRBV25-1 and J usage is TRBJ1-1; D uncertain. The germline V gene has CDR1 MGHDK and CDR2 SYGVNS. V was clipped by 7 bases and J by 4 bases, with 22 bases between them. The CDR3 extends over 16 amino acids. The CDR3 DNA follows: TGTGCCAGCACCTCCGAGGCCTGGGCCCTAGGCACTGAAGCTTTCTTT. It is translated as CASTSEAWALGTEAFF.

The chain carries TRBV10-3 and TRBJ2-3; 9 bases map to TRBD1. The CDR3 extends over 14 amino acids. Germline CDR1 is ENHRY and CDR2 is SYGVKD. J was trimmed by 5 bases and V by 7 bases; bases with no gene match: 7. The CDR3 loop is CAITRDRDGDTQYF. The CDR3 DNA follows: TGTGCCATCACCCGGGACAGGGATGGAGATACGCAGTATTTT.

The rearrangement links TRBV12-5 to TRBJ1-1; D gene unclear. Trimming cost V 3 bases and J 1 base, with 3 bases left between them. The CDR3 spans 12 residues. CDR1 is LGHNT and CDR2 is FRNRAP in the germline V gene. The CDR3 reads CASGFSNTEAFF. The DNA of the CDR3 is TGTGCTAGTGGTTTTTCGAACACTGAAGCTTTCTTT.

This chain joins TRBV7-7 and TRBJ2-7; 7 bases map to TRBD2. Germline CDR1 and CDR2: SSHAT and FNYEAQ (reference sequence). Unmatched junction bases numbered 13, after V lost 8 bases and J lost 3 bases. CDR3 size: 15 residues. Written as DNA, the CDR3 is TGTGCCAGCGGGGCTACTAGTAGCGGGTTCTACGAGCAGTACTTC. It is translated as CASGATSSGFYEQYF.

This sequence joins TRBV28 and TRBJ2-7, with a tentative D call TRBD1 (6 bases). Trimming pared 6 bases from V and 2 bases from J, leaving 14 bases between. Germline values: CDR1 MDHEN, CDR2 SYDVKM. The CDR3 extends over 14 amino acids. The CDR3 here is CASSRRGQTYEQYF. The CDR3 DNA sequence: TGTGCCAGCAGCCGTCGGGGACAAACCTACGAGCAGTACTTC.

The table lists this clone with a count of one. V usage is TRBV7-2 and J usage is TRBJ2-3; no clear D. Germline assignment: CDR1 SGHTA and CDR2 FQGNSA. The ends were cut back, 3 bases at V and 1 base at J, with 8 bases in the middle. This CDR3 is built from 14 residues. The CDR3 here is CASSLFPGTDTQYF. In DNA, the CDR3 is TGTGCCAGCAGCTTGTTTCCGGGCACAGATACGCAGTATTTT.

V usage is TRBV9 and J usage is TRBJ1-4, with unresolved D. V was cut by 1 base and J by 7 bases, with 8 bases left in between. The germline gives CDR1 SGDLS, CDR2 YYNGEE. The CDR3 contains 13 residues. Here the CDR3 reads CASSVSGSEKLFF. The CDR3 DNA reads TGTGCCAGCAGCGTAAGCGGTAGTGAAAAACTGTTTTTT.

The chain couples TRBV12-3 or TRBV12-4 to TRBJ1-2; no definite D call. There are 12 residues in the CDR3. V was pared by 1 base and J by 8 bases, with 8 bases between. CDR3 region: CASSLGVGGYTF. CDR3 nucleotides: TGTGCCAGCAGTTTAGGGGTCGGAGGCTACACCTTC.

This clone showed up just a few times. The CDR3 coding sequence is TGCGCCAGCAGCCAAGCGTCGGGGGGGGGTCAGAATTCACCCCTCCACTTT. It translates to CASSQASGGGQNSPLHF. V and J are TRBV4-3 and TRBJ1-6; D possibly corresponds to TRBD1 (5 bases). The CDR3 covers 17 residues. Germline V gives CDR1 LGHNA, CDR2 YSLEER. Trimming pared 1 base from V and 7 bases from J, leaving 17 bases between.

The CDR3, as DNA: TGTGCCAGTGAGCCTTCTTGGGGCGGGTACACAGATACGCAGTATTTT. This codes for CASEPSWGGYTDTQYF. The chain links TRBV2 to TRBJ2-3, with D perhaps assigned TRBD1 or TRBD2 (5 bases each). Germline CDR1 and CDR2: SNHLY and FYNNEI. This CDR3 has 16 amino acids. V lost 9 bases and J lost 2, with 21 bases in between.

The gene calls are TRBV7-8 and TRBJ1-5; D call uncertain. The CDR3 runs to 14 residues. Per germline, CDR1 SGHVS and CDR2 FQNEAQ. Trimming removed 5 bases from V and 9 bases from J, with 17 bases in between. The CDR3 sequence: CASSEDYADRPQHF. The CDR3 region has the DNA TGTGCCAGCAGCGAAGACTACGCCGATCGGCCCCAGCATTTT.

The rearrangement links TRBV13 to TRBJ1-2; possible D gene TRBD1, 5 bases. CDR1 and CDR2 (germline): PRHDT, FYEKMQ (reference sequence). The CDR3 spans 15 residues. Trimming took off 4 bases at V and 1 base at J, with 13 bases between the two ends. DNA of the CDR3: TGTGCCAGCAGCTCACGGGACCGACTTAACTATGGCTACACCTTC. Its translation is CASSSRDRLNYGYTF.